These 29 T cell receptor beta chains were all obtained from the same sample, sequenced in a study of OX40 agonist ivuxolimab in advanced cancers. Clones were read by immunoSEQ multiplex PCR, and TCRdb kept only the in-frame ones, dropping some. The repertoire holds almost 70,000 clones, with approximately 90% as singletons. The sequencing used CD4+ or CD8+ T cells sorted from blood, collected in a trial of the OX40 agonist ivuxolimab. These receptors originate from an adult with an advanced solid tumor such as melanoma, head and neck, liver or kidney cancer.

This chain uses TRBV7-2 with TRBJ2-7; D is unclear. The germline V and J ends were trimmed by 0 bases and 7 bases, with 13 bases remaining between them. In germline, CDR1 is SGHTA, CDR2 FQGNSA. The CDR3 has 14 amino acids. The chain's CDR3 is CASSLAGTVGEQYF. DNA for the CDR3: TGTGCCAGCAGCTTAGCAGGAACGGTAGGTGAGCAGTACTTC.

J is TRBJ2-5 and V is TRBV9; the match to TRBD1 covers 10 bases. The V segment lost 2 bases and the J segment 5 bases; nucleotides outside the gene matches: 9. In germline, CDR1 is SGDLS, CDR2 YYNGEE. The CDR3 has 16 amino acids. The chain's CDR3 is CASSVRTGGLMETQYF. CDR3 DNA: TGTGCCAGCAGCGTTAGGACAGGGGGTCTAATGGAGACCCAGTACTTC.

The genes are TRBV6-5 and TRBJ1-5; D is perhaps TRBD1 (5 bases). CDR1 and CDR2 (germline): MNHEY, SVGAGI. The CDR3 runs 14 residues. Between the trimmed V and J ends, which lost 5 bases and 3 bases, there was a span of 11 bases. In DNA form, the CDR3 reads TGTGCCAGCAGTGTCCAGGGAAACAATCAGCCCCAGCATTTT. As protein: CASSVQGNNQPQHF.

The J gene is TRBJ1-1, the V gene TRBV5-4; D ambiguous. Trimming took off 2 bases at V and 3 bases at J, with 11 bases between the two ends. CDR1 and CDR2 (germline): SGHNT, YYREEE (reference sequence). This CDR3 has 14 amino acids. CDR3 sequence (DNA): TGTGCCAGCAGCTTAAGAGACGGTTACACTGAAGCTTTCTTT. It is translated as CASSLRDGYTEAFF.

Here the CDR3 reads CASCTRPGAGRKHNEQFF. The CDR3 region has the DNA TGTGCCAGCTGTACAAGGCCGGGGGCAGGGAGAAAACACAATGAGCAGTTCTTC. The gene calls are TRBV2 and TRBJ2-1; D is tentatively TRBD1 or TRBD2 (6 bases each). Germline CDR1 reads SNHLY; CDR2 reads FYNNEI. CDR3 length: 18 residues. The V gene lost 8 bases and the J gene lost 5 bases, with 28 bases spanning the gap.

This clone has only one observation. The rearrangement joins TRBV5-5 to TRBJ1-4; D not resolved. The V end was cut by 0 bases, the J end by 5 bases, with 17 bases between. The CDR3 contains 17 residues. Germline values: CDR1 SGHKS, CDR2 YYEKEE (reference sequence). CDR3 sequence (DNA): TGTGCCAGCAGCTTGGCGGGTAGAGGGTCCTTAAATGAAAAACTGTTTTTT. Amino acid sequence: CASSLAGRGSLNEKLFF.

V and J are TRBV7-8 and TRBJ2-7, with D maybe TRBD2 (5 bases). This CDR3 spans 15 amino acids. Germline V gene lookup returns CDR1 SGHVS and CDR2 FQNEAQ. The ends were cut back, 0 bases at V and 9 bases at J, with 18 bases in the middle. The CDR3 coding sequence is TGTGCCAGCAGCTTAGCACTCGGCACGGGAAAAGGGCAGTACTTC. Amino acid sequence: CASSLALGTGKGQYF.

This chain links TRBV11-2 with TRBJ2-5, with D unresolved. The V gene's germline CDR1 is SGHAT and CDR2 FQNNGV. Between the trimmed V and J ends, which lost 5 bases and 4 bases, there was a span of 8 bases. CDR3 length equals 12 residues. DNA of the CDR3: TGTGCCAGCAGCCTAATAATAGAGACCCAGTACTTC. Translated, it gives CASSLIIETQYF. Drawing the rest from reference TRBV11-2 and TRBJ2-5, the complete variable domain is EAGVAQSPRYKIIEKRQSVAFWCNPISGHATLYWYQQILGQGPKLLIQFQNNGVVDDSQLPKDRFSAERLKGVDSTLKIQPAKLEDSAVYLCASSLIIETQYFGPGTRLLVL.

CDR3 sequence reads: CASSLGSPSGNTIYF. The CDR3 DNA follows: TGCGCCAGCAGCTTGGGCAGTCCCTCTGGAAACACCATATATTTT. This chain joins TRBV5-1 and TRBJ1-3; D is unresolved. The V end lost 0 bases, the J end lost 0 bases, and 7 bases lay between the germline ends. Germline V lookup: CDR1 SGHRS, CDR2 YFSETQ. This CDR3 is built from 15 residues.

This chain links TRBV6-6 with TRBJ1-5; no reliable D call. V was shortened by 4 bases and J by 4 bases, with 8 bases between the two germline ends. This CDR3 has 13 residues. Germline CDR1 is MNHNY and CDR2 is SVGAGI (reference sequence). The CDR3 bases are TGTGCCAGCAGTTCCCAGGCGAATCAGCCCCAGCATTTT. It is translated as CASSSQANQPQHF.

The genes are TRBV7-2 and TRBJ1-5; D not certain. From germline, CDR1 is SGHTA and CDR2 FQGNSA. Trimming removed 1 base from V and 6 bases from J, with 7 bases in between. This CDR3 contains 13 residues. CDR3 bases: TGTGCCAGCAGCTTAGAACCAGGTCAGCCCCAGCATTTT. Protein product: CASSLEPGQPQHF.

This clone was seen a single time. The genes are TRBV21-1 and TRBJ1-3. TRBV21-1 is noted as a pseudogene. The CDR3 loop spans 18 amino acids. The CDR3 is CASSKPQYRLISGNTIYF. DNA for the CDR3: TGTGCCAGCAGCAAACCTCAATACAGACTTATCTCTGGAAACACCATATATTTT.

V is TRBV18 and J is TRBJ1-2, with 7 bases that match TRBD1. There are 14 residues in the CDR3. The ends lost 3 bases at V and 4 bases at J; junction bases unmatched: 5. Germline V gives CDR1 KGHSH, CDR2 LQKENI. The CDR3 here is CASSPGQTSYGYTF. The CDR3, as DNA: TGTGCCAGCTCACCGGGACAGACGAGCTATGGCTACACCTTC.

The chain combines TRBV6-5 with TRBJ1-1, with 7 bases identical to TRBD1. V lost 5 bases to trimming and J lost 0 bases; unmatched junction nucleotides: 3. Germline V gene lookup returns CDR1 MNHEY and CDR2 SVGAGI. The CDR3 contains 14 residues. Here the CDR3 DNA reads TGTGCCAGCAGTCAAGGGACAGTGAACACTGAAGCTTTCTTT. Amino acid sequence: CASSQGTVNTEAFF.

The chain recombines TRBV28 with TRBJ2-1; D not certain. The germline V gene has CDR1 MDHEN and CDR2 SYDVKM. CDR3 length: 15 amino acids. With 8 bases removed from V and 3 bases from J, the gap between germline ends came to 17 bases. This CDR3 is CASPPRGFIYNEQFF. The CDR3 DNA sequence: TGTGCCAGCCCCCCCCGAGGTTTCATCTACAATGAGCAGTTCTTC.

The V call is TRBV25-1, the J call TRBJ2-5, with 9 nucleotides matching TRBD1. The better agreement between TRBJ2-7 and the DNA end casts doubt on the J call. This CDR3 is built from 14 residues. Germline V gives CDR1 MGHDK, CDR2 SYGVNS. This CDR3 is CASSAQQGAGEQYF. CDR3 DNA: TGTGCCAGCAGTGCCCAACAGGGGGCTGGCGAGCAGTACTTC.

This clone was observed many times. The chain has TRBV14 and TRBJ1-6; the D is unclear. V shed 0 bases and J shed 6 bases, with 15 bases lying between them. Germline CDR1 reads SGHDN; CDR2 reads FVKESK. The CDR3 is 17 amino acids. CDR3: CASSQDSWPLGNSPLHF. The DNA for the CDR3 is TGTGCCAGCAGCCAAGATAGTTGGCCTCTCGGTAATTCACCCCTCCACTTT.

The chain links TRBV28 to TRBJ2-7, with 7 nucleotides matching TRBD1. V gave up 4 bases and J gave up 3 bases; unmatched junction bases: 9. Looked up from germline, CDR1 is MDHEN and CDR2 is SYDVKM. The CDR3 covers 15 residues. CDR3 amino acids: CASSSQGTAHYEQYF. CDR3 DNA sequence: TGTGCCAGCAGTTCCCAGGGGACAGCGCACTACGAGCAGTACTTC.

CDR3: CASSVDGRQAVEAFF. CDR3 bases: TGTGCCAGCAGCGTAGATGGGCGACAGGCGGTAGAAGCTTTCTTT. This chain links TRBV9 with TRBJ1-1, with D tentatively TRBD1 (6 bases). CDR1 is SGDLS and CDR2 is YYNGEE in the germline V gene. V lost 0 bases, J lost 8 bases, and 17 bases lay in between. CDR3 length equals 15 residues.

The chain uses TRBV9 and TRBJ2-2; no reliable D call. Deletions cut 0 bases from V and 3 bases from J, with 9 bases between. The CDR3 has 15 residues. Per germline, CDR1 SGDLS and CDR2 YYNGEE. The CDR3, as DNA: TGTGCCAGCAGCGTAGAAGGGCCCCACACCGGGGAGCTGTTTTTT. As protein: CASSVEGPHTGELFF.

V usage is TRBV6-5 and J usage is TRBJ1-5; D remains unclear. V gave up 4 bases and J gave up 8 bases, with 18 bases separating them. CDR1 is MNHEY and CDR2 is SVGAGI in the germline V gene. The CDR3 extends over 15 amino acids. In DNA, the CDR3 is TGTGCCAGCAGTTTGCTTCCCCCGCGGCTAGAGCCCCAGCATTTT. Protein: CASSLLPPRLEPQHF.

The chain has TRBV6-5 and TRBJ1-2; the D gene is possibly TRBD1 (5 bases). The germline CDR1 and CDR2 sequences are MNHEY and SVGAGI. CDR3 length equals 12 residues. Trimming left V 11 bases short and J 10 bases short, with 20 bases between. The CDR3: CASRDRAAHYTF. CDR3 nucleotide sequence: TGTGCCTCTAGGGACCGCGCTGCTCACTACACCTTC.

V is TRBV5-1 and J is TRBJ2-3; D may be TRBD2 (5 bases). Germline CDR1 is SGHRS and CDR2 is YFSETQ. This CDR3 region has 15 residues. Trimming took 0 bases from V and 6 from J, leaving 14 bases between them. The CDR3 nucleotides are TGCGCCAGCAGCTTGGTCCCGGGATTCGCCGATACGCAGTATTTT. Translation: CASSLVPGFADTQYF.

The chain employs TRBV28 and TRBJ2-7, with D possibly being TRBD1 or TRBD2 (5 bases each). Trimming removed 8 bases from V and 0 bases from J, with 11 bases in between. Germline-derived CDR1 and CDR2 are MDHEN and SYDVKM. The CDR3 loop spans 13 amino acids. The chain's CDR3 is CASGLGLSYEQYF. The CDR3 nucleotides are TGTGCCAGCGGACTGGGGCTCTCCTACGAGCAGTACTTC. Drawing the rest from reference TRBV28 and TRBJ2-7, the complete variable domain is DVKVTQSSRYLVKRTGEKVFLECVQDMDHENMFWYRQDPGLGLRLIYFSYDVKMKEKGDIPEGYSVSREKKERFSLILESASTNQTSMYLCASGLGLSYEQYFGPGTRLTVT.

The chain carries TRBV15 and TRBJ1-5; no clear D gene. V was clipped by 5 bases and J by 3 bases, with 8 bases between them. The CDR3 has 13 amino acids. CDR1 and CDR2 (germline): LNHNV, YYDKDF (reference sequence). This chain's CDR3 is CATSLDPNQPQHF. CDR3 DNA sequence: TGTGCCACCAGCTTGGACCCCAATCAGCCCCAGCATTTT.

The V call is TRBV10-2, the J call TRBJ1-5, with D possibly being TRBD1 (6 bases). Germline loops: CDR1 WSHSY, CDR2 SAAADI. This CDR3 comprises 15 residues. The V and J ends lost 7 bases and 0 bases respectively, with 13 bases between them. The CDR3 nucleotides read TGCGCCAGCAACTCACAGGGCAATAGCAATCAGCCCCAGCATTTT. Protein product: CASNSQGNSNQPQHF.

V usage is TRBV14 and J usage is TRBJ1-2, with D uncertain. This CDR3 comprises 13 residues. V lost 2 bases to trimming and J lost 7 bases, with 11 bases between them. Germline V gene lookup returns CDR1 SGHDN and CDR2 FVKESK. CDR3: CASSQYGGTGYTF. Written as DNA, the CDR3 is TGTGCCAGCAGCCAATATGGAGGTACTGGCTACACCTTC.

The genes are TRBV27 and TRBJ1-1; D not resolved. The CDR3 runs to 14 residues. Germline V gene data show CDR1 as MNHEY and CDR2 as SMNVEV (reference sequence). Trimming took off 1 base at V and 1 base at J, with 7 bases between the two ends. CDR3 nucleotide sequence: TGTGCCAGCAGTTTATATGCAGGGAACACTGAAGCTTTCTTT. This sequence encodes CASSLYAGNTEAFF.

The chain has TRBV5-1 and TRBJ2-5; possibly TRBD1 for D (6 bases). The ends were cut back, 0 bases at V and 5 bases at J, with 20 bases in the middle. CDR1 and CDR2 from the germline V gene are SGHRS and YFSETQ. CDR3 length: 17 residues. The CDR3 coding sequence is TGCGCCAGCAGCTTGGGGCAGGGCAGGGGAATCCTGGAGACCCAGTACTTC. As protein: CASSLGQGRGILETQYF.